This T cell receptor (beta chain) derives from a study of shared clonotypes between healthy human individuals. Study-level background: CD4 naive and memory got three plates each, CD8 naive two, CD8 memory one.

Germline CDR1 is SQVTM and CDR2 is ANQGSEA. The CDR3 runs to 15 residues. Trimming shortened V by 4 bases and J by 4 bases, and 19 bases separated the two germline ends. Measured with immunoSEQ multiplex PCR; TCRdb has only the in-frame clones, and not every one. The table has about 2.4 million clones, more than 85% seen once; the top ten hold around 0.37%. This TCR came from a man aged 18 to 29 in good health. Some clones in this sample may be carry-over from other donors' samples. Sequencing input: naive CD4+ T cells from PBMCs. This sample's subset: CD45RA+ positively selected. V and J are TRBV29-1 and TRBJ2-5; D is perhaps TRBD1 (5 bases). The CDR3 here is CSVGESGHRGETQYF. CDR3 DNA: TGCAGCGTTGGCGAGTCCGGACATAGGGGAGAGACCCAGTACTTC. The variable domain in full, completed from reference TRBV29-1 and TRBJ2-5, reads SAVISQKPSRDICQRGTSLTIQCQVDSQVTMMFWYRQQPGQSLTLIATANQGSEATYESGFVIDKFPISRPNLTFSTLTVSNMSPEDSSIYLCSVGESGHRGETQYFGPGTRLLVL.